The 23 T cell receptor beta chains listed next were all sequenced from one sample in a study of vaccination effects on CD4 cells after COVID-19. Ahead of sequencing, the ViraFEST assay grew antigen-specific CD4+ T cells using viral peptide pools. After around 10 days in culture, the CD4+ T cells were isolated. Vaccinees lacked prior SARS-CoV-2 infection and tested negative for nucleocapsid antibodies. Which antigens these TCRs recognize remains unknown. Sequencing used immunoSEQ multiplex PCR; TCRdb keeps in-frame clones, though not all of them. The sample holds 20,000 to 30,000 clones, 65% to 80% seen once. Material: CD4+ T cells from PBMCs cultured with HCoV-NL63 spike peptides, obtained before COVID-19 vaccination. The receptors were gathered from a human donor who received a COVID-19 vaccine.

V is TRBV10-1 and J is TRBJ2-3; D is perhaps TRBD2 (6 bases). Germline CDR1 and CDR2: WNHNN and SYGVQD (reference sequence). CDR3 length: 15 residues. V was pared by 3 bases and J by 1 base, with 11 bases between. For the CDR3, the DNA is TGCGCCAGCAGTGAATCGGGGGTTGGCACAGATACGCAGTATTTT. This gives the protein CASSESGVGTDTQYF.

Points on this clone: The same CDR3 is also encoded by other DNA sequences in this sample. The chain has TRBV11-2 and TRBJ2-1; 9 nucleotides line up with TRBD2. V was pared by 1 base and J by 2 bases, with 9 bases of the junction left unmatched. Per the germline V gene, CDR1 is SGHAT and CDR2 is FQNNGV. The CDR3 sequence is 18 residues long. The CDR3 DNA reads as TGTGCCAGCAGCTTAGTGTCTAGCGGGAATTTGGCCTACAATGAGCAGTTCTTC. Protein product: CASSLVSSGNLAYNEQFF. Using reference TRBV11-2 and TRBJ2-1 for the parts outside the CDR3, the full variable domain is EAGVAQSPRYKIIEKRQSVAFWCNPISGHATLYWYQQILGQGPKLLIQFQNNGVVDDSQLPKDRFSAERLKGVDSTLKIQPAKLEDSAVYLCASSLVSSGNLAYNEQFFGPGTRLTVL.

In its sample, this clone was seen once. This chain connects TRBV14 to TRBJ1-1; D is undetermined. V dropped 4 bases and J dropped 3 bases, with 9 bases sitting between them. The germline V gene has CDR1 SGHDN and CDR2 FVKESK. The length of the CDR3 is 13 residues. The CDR3 protein is CASSPRSDTEAFF. In DNA, the CDR3 is TGTGCCAGCAGCCCACGGAGCGACACTGAAGCTTTCTTT.

This chain connects TRBV30 to TRBJ1-5; the D gene is possibly TRBD1 (6 bases). The ends were cut back, 5 bases at V and 0 bases at J, with 17 bases in the middle. The CDR3 has 16 amino acids. Germline V lookup: CDR1 GTSNPN, CDR2 SVGIG (reference sequence). The CDR3 spells CAWGGQSSYSNQPQHF. The CDR3 DNA reads TGTGCCTGGGGGGGGCAGTCGTCTTATAGCAATCAGCCCCAGCATTTT.

The rearrangement joins TRBV5-4 to TRBJ2-1; TRBD2 matches at 8 bases. Germline values: CDR1 SGHNT, CDR2 YYREEE (reference sequence). The CDR3 sequence is 17 residues long. V trimming: 0 bases; J trimming: 9 bases; junction bases outside the gene matches: 14. The CDR3 loop is CASSLGRAGAGIGEQFF. Here the CDR3 DNA reads TGTGCCAGCAGCTTGGGACGAGCGGGAGCAGGTATTGGTGAGCAGTTCTTC.

The gene calls are TRBV5-1 and TRBJ2-7; the D is unclear. In germline, CDR1 is SGHRS, CDR2 YFSETQ. The CDR3 sequence is 14 residues long. Trimming stripped 2 bases from V and 0 bases from J, with 9 bases between. The DNA for the CDR3 is TGCGCCAGCAGCTTAGGCTTGAGCTCCTACGAGCAGTACTTC. Translated, it gives CASSLGLSSYEQYF. The full variable domain, completed using reference TRBV5-1 and TRBJ2-7, is KAGVTQTPRYLIKTRGQQVTLSCSPISGHRSVSWYQQTPGQGLQFLFEYFSETQRNKGNFPGRFSGRQFSNSRSEMNVSTLELGDSALYLCASSLGLSSYEQYFGPGTRLTVT.

This chain connects TRBV5-1 to TRBJ1-1; D not resolved. V lost 4 bases and J lost 7, with 20 bases in between. CDR1 is SGHRS, CDR2 YFSETQ, per germline. This CDR3 region has 15 residues. CDR3 sequence: CASSIQGFSPFEAFF. The CDR3 bases are TGCGCCAGCAGCATCCAAGGGTTCTCGCCCTTTGAAGCTTTCTTT.

The chain is built from TRBV3-1 (or the pseudogene TRBV3-2) and TRBJ2-2; D might be TRBD2 (6 bases). The ends were cut back, 4 bases at V and 4 bases at J, with 10 bases in the middle. The CDR3 extends over 14 amino acids. Germline V lookup: CDR1 LGHDT, CDR2 YNNKEL (reference sequence). The CDR3 coding sequence is TGTGCCAGCAGCCGGACCGGGGGCACCGGGGAGCTGTTTTTT. As protein: CASSRTGGTGELFF.

This clone has a single count. The genes are TRBV7-7 and TRBJ2-2, with D maybe TRBD2 (5 bases). Trimming stripped 2 bases from V and 6 bases from J, with 13 bases between. The CDR3 covers 15 residues. CDR1 and CDR2 from the germline V gene are SSHAT and FNYEAQ (reference sequence). In nucleotides, the CDR3 is TGTGCCAGCAGCTTAACCCCAGGAGGCCCCGGGGAGCTGTTTTTT. This translates into CASSLTPGGPGELFF.

V usage is TRBV7-2 and J usage is TRBJ1-2; D gene ambiguous. The germline CDR1 and CDR2 sequences are SGHTA and FQGNSA. V was shortened by 8 bases and J by 1 base, with 11 bases between the two germline ends. The CDR3 is 13 amino acids. This CDR3 is CASGIYLNYGYTF. In nucleotides, the CDR3 is TGTGCCAGCGGGATCTACCTTAACTATGGCTACACCTTC.

There are a few counts of this clone. The chain links TRBV2 to TRBJ1-4; D remains unclear. V was shortened by 10 bases and J by 5 bases, with 17 bases between the two germline ends. The CDR3 has 14 residues. CDR1 and CDR2 (germline): SNHLY, FYNNEI. CDR3 sequence reads: CAIRIRDLNEKLFF. CDR3 in DNA: TGTGCCATCAGAATCCGGGATTTGAATGAAAAACTGTTTTTT.

CDR3 coding DNA: TGTGCCAGCAGCTTCGCAGGAACTGAAGCTTTCTTT. Translating gives CASSFAGTEAFF. V is TRBV7-6 and J is TRBJ1-1; D gene uncertain. Deletions cut 3 bases from V and 5 bases from J, with 7 bases between. From germline, CDR1 is SGHVS and CDR2 FNYEAQ. The CDR3 is 12 residues long.

This clone was detected only once. The chain carries TRBV3-1 (or the pseudogene TRBV3-2) and TRBJ1-5, with no clear D. This CDR3 spans 16 amino acids. Germline values: CDR1 LGHDT, CDR2 YNNKEL (reference sequence). The V and J ends lost 4 bases and 4 bases respectively, with 17 bases between them. The CDR3, as DNA: TGTGCCAGCAGCCTCCTCGGGTGGCAGGTGAATCAGCCCCAGCATTTT. Amino acids: CASSLLGWQVNQPQHF.

V and J are TRBV10-1 and TRBJ2-2; D unresolved. Germline values: CDR1 WNHNN, CDR2 SYGVQD (reference sequence). V lost 4 bases and J 8 bases, leaving 11 bases between the germline ends. The CDR3 length is 13 residues. CDR3 protein: CASSGQSSGELFF. The DNA for the CDR3 is TGCGCCAGCAGTGGACAATCTTCAGGGGAGCTGTTTTTT.

The CDR3 protein is CASSPDGQYQPQHF. CDR3 bases: TGTGCCAGCAGCCCCGATGGACAGTACCAGCCCCAGCATTTT. The rearrangement uses TRBV11-2 and TRBJ1-5, with a tentative D call TRBD1 (6 bases). CDR1 and CDR2 from the germline V gene are SGHAT and FQNNGV. Trimming shortened V by 5 bases and J by 7 bases, and 15 bases separated the two germline ends. The CDR3 is made up of 14 amino acids.

The rearrangement uses TRBV4-2 and TRBJ2-7, with 8 positions matching TRBD2. Germline CDR1 is LGHNA and CDR2 is YNFKEQ. With V trimmed by 0 bases and J by 0 bases, 10 bases remained unmatched. CDR3 size: 18 residues. This chain's CDR3 is CASSQDLALAGFSYEQYF. DNA of the CDR3: TGTGCCAGCAGCCAAGATTTGGCCCTAGCGGGTTTCTCCTACGAGCAGTACTTC.

The CDR3 region has the DNA TGTGCCTGGAGTGCCATGGAGGAGACCCAGTACTTC. Protein product: CAWSAMEETQYF. V usage is TRBV30 and J usage is TRBJ2-5; D gene unclear. CDR3 length equals 12 residues. The germline V and J ends were trimmed by 1 base and 5 bases, with 8 bases remaining between them. Germline CDR1 and CDR2: GTSNPN and SVGIG (reference sequence).

This clone is a singleton in its sample. The CDR3 bases are TGTGCCATCAGTGCTGGCAGTCTCTCTGGAAACACCATATATTTT. Protein product: CAISAGSLSGNTIYF. The chain uses TRBV10-3 and TRBJ1-3; D uncertain. CDR1 ENHRY and CDR2 SYGVKD come from the germline V gene. The V and J ends lost 4 bases and 0 bases respectively, with 10 bases between them. The CDR3 contains 15 residues.

As concerns this clone: Additional DNA sequences in this sample encode the identical CDR3. CDR3 loop: CASSLDPGGTEAFF. The CDR3 region has the DNA TGCGCCAGCAGCTTGGACCCCGGGGGCACTGAAGCTTTCTTT. The chain employs TRBV5-1 and TRBJ1-1; the D gene is possibly TRBD1 (5 bases). The CDR3 is 14 residues long. The V gene lost 0 bases and the J gene lost 4 bases, with 10 bases spanning the gap. The germline V gene has CDR1 SGHRS and CDR2 YFSETQ.

The chain is built from TRBV9 and TRBJ1-4, with a tentative D call TRBD1 (5 bases). V lost 2 bases and J 6 bases, leaving 11 bases between the germline ends. The CDR3 extends over 14 amino acids. Germline lookup yields CDR1 SGDLS and CDR2 YYNGEE. The CDR3 DNA follows: TGTGCCAGCAGCGTCGGGACTGTGGATGAAAAACTGTTTTTT. Protein sequence: CASSVGTVDEKLFF.

The rearrangement links TRBV28 to TRBJ2-4; TRBD2 agrees at 9 bases. In germline, CDR1 is MDHEN, CDR2 SYDVKM. The CDR3 sequence is 18 residues long. V gave up 3 bases and J gave up 6 bases; unmatched junction bases: 15. The DNA for the CDR3 is TGTGCCAGCAGTTTCCAATGGGCGGGAGGGCCGGAGTCAAACATTCAGTACTTC. Translated: CASSFQWAGGPESNIQYF.

This chain joins TRBV5-1 and TRBJ2-2; D may be TRBD1 (5 bases). Per the germline V gene, CDR1 is SGHRS and CDR2 is YFSETQ. The V gene lost 2 bases and the J gene lost 3 bases, with 8 bases spanning the gap. The CDR3 extends over 14 amino acids. Here the CDR3 reads CASSLQVDTGELFF. The CDR3 nucleotides read TGCGCCAGCAGCTTACAGGTCGACACCGGGGAGCTGTTTTTT.

The chain recombines TRBV5-1 with TRBJ1-4, with 9 nucleotides matching TRBD1. The CDR3 is 15 residues long. Germline CDR1 reads SGHRS; CDR2 reads YFSETQ. Trimming at V came to 0 bases and at J to 6 bases, leaving 3 bases not matched to a gene. As DNA, the CDR3 is TGCGCCAGCAGCTTGGCCGGGACAGGGTATGAAAAACTGTTTTTT. Translation gives CASSLAGTGYEKLFF.